Detailed here is one T cell receptor (beta chain). The target of this receptor is not known. No much larger clone is present one base from it, and per-base qualities are unavailable. This record belongs to a study of CD8 T cells in ankylosing spondylitis (dated by TCRdb to 2015 to 2018). Regarding the study in general: To find TCR variants linked to disease, the study profiled T cell receptor beta repertoires in ankylosing spondylitis patients and healthy donors. The full study cohort comprised about 25 ankylosing spondylitis patients and 85 to 120 healthy donors. Peripheral blood was sampled, and synovial fluid was additionally collected from ankylosing spondylitis patients. Overall study results and their limits: In peripheral blood, the disease-linked clones were found at relatively low frequencies and had a CD8+ phenotype. The disease-linked clones were reported as significantly enriched in matched synovial fluid samples from ankylosing spondylitis patients. A TCR beta motif of fewer than 10 highly homologous amino acid variants appeared characteristic of blood from ankylosing spondylitis patients. Some motif variants had previously been reported in the synovial fluid and blood of reactive arthritis patients, which suggests shared mechanisms of disease initiation.

The sample was run on an Illumina HiSeq 2500. TCR beta libraries were prepared by quantitative 5'-RACE with molecular barcodes. In the original analysis: A new computational method, built on a probabilistic model of VDJ rearrangement, was used to identify disease-linked TCR variants. TCRdb trimmed the raw reads at Q25, called clones with MiXCR and kept productive beta chains. Rows are unified per CDR3 protein, each entry keeping the most common DNA and genes. TCRdb, rather than the study authors, made the V and J calls. This sample lists under 250,000 distinct CDR3 sequences; more than 25% were detected once. Together, the top ten hold 6.6% of the sample. V is reduced by 6 bases and J by 5 bases, leaving a spacing of 10 bases between them. The germline V gene encodes CDR1 LGHDT and CDR2 YNNKEL (reference sequence). From the cysteine through the phenylalanine, the CDR3 covers 13 amino acids. Only the CDR3 DNA stays, 39 bases, in frame from base 1.

The sequencing sample was made of blood, either unsorted or a sorted T cell fraction (not recorded which). The TCR comes from a male donor with ankylosing spondylitis or in good health (not recorded which). Recombination joined TRBV3-1 with TRBJ2-2, with the D gene call left open. Here the CDR3 is given as CASSVGRTGELFF. DNA sequence: TGTGCCAGCAGTGTAGGTCGGACCGGGGAGCTGTTTTTT.